The 20 T cell receptor beta chains below were found in one sample sequenced in a study of blood T cell repertoires in COVID-19. Here immunoSEQ multiplex PCR was the method, and the copy in TCRdb shows in-frame clones only, minus some. Here the sample spans some 220,000 clones, around 90% being singletons. The sequenced material came from peripheral blood. These receptors were taken from a man in his thirties or forties with COVID-19, enrolled during active disease.

This rearrangement joins TRBV9 to TRBJ1-2; D is perhaps TRBD1 (5 bases). In germline, CDR1 is SGDLS, CDR2 YYNGEE. Trimming removed 0 bases at V and 5 bases at J, with 14 bases between. The CDR3 has 15 amino acids. The chain's CDR3 is CASSVGSWGDYGYTF. DNA for the CDR3: TGTGCCAGCAGCGTAGGAAGTTGGGGGGATTATGGCTACACCTTC.

V usage is TRBV7-9 and J usage is TRBJ1-6, with D perhaps TRBD1 (6 bases). CDR1 and CDR2 from the germline V gene are SEHNR and FQNEAQ (reference sequence). Trimming removed 1 base at V and 7 bases at J, with 11 bases between. This CDR3 region has 15 residues. CDR3: CASSLGAGDNSPLHF. CDR3 DNA: TGTGCCAGCAGCTTAGGGGCAGGGGACAATTCACCCCTCCACTTT.

The rearrangement links TRBV19 to TRBJ1-1; the D is unclear. In germline, CDR1 is LNHDA, CDR2 SQIVND (reference sequence). The length of the CDR3 is 13 residues. Trimming took off 3 bases at V and 1 base at J, with 6 bases between the two ends. CDR3 amino acids: CASSIPRNTEAFF. For the CDR3, the DNA is TGTGCCAGTAGTATCCCCCGGAACACTGAAGCTTTCTTT.

This sequence joins TRBV2 and TRBJ2-7; the match to TRBD2 covers 8 bases. The CDR3 totals 14 residues. Germline CDR1 and CDR2: SNHLY and FYNNEI. Unmatched junction bases numbered 3, after V lost 2 bases and J lost 3 bases. This CDR3 reads CASSELGTSYEQYF. Written as DNA, the CDR3 is TGTGCCAGCAGTGAACTAGGGACTAGCTACGAGCAGTACTTC.

J is TRBJ2-7 and V is TRBV7-2; a possible D gene is TRBD2 (6 bases). Trimming pared 4 bases from V and 2 bases from J, leaving 12 bases between. This CDR3 region has 14 residues. Germline CDR1 is SGHTA and CDR2 is FQGNSA. The CDR3: CASSSRSGTYEQYF. The DNA for the CDR3 is TGTGCCAGCAGCTCGCGTAGCGGAACCTACGAGCAGTACTTC.

This clone has a single count. This chain's CDR3 is CATSRGTGTNTGELFF. The CDR3 nucleotides are TGTGCCACCAGTAGGGGGACAGGGACGAACACCGGGGAGCTGTTTTTT. The V call is TRBV24-1, the J call TRBJ2-2; 9 bases are a match to TRBD1. Trimming cost V 6 bases and J 0 bases; bases outside gene matches: 4. The CDR3 runs 16 residues. Germline V gene lookup returns CDR1 KGHDR and CDR2 SFDVKD.

The V gene is TRBV5-6, the J gene TRBJ1-2; 9 nucleotides line up with TRBD1. The germline CDR1 and CDR2 sequences are SGHDT and YYEEEE. Germline trimming cut 6 bases from V and 3 bases from J; bases unmatched to any gene: 6. The CDR3 covers 14 residues. CDR3 residues: CASTGTGSDYGYTF. CDR3 bases: TGTGCCAGCACCGGGACAGGGTCGGACTATGGCTACACCTTC.

The chain is built from TRBV5-4 and TRBJ1-2; D perhaps matches TRBD1 (6 bases). This CDR3 is built from 15 residues. The V gene lost 0 bases and the J gene lost 6 bases, with 15 bases spanning the gap. Germline V gives CDR1 SGHNT, CDR2 YYREEE (reference sequence). For the CDR3, the DNA is TGTGCCAGCAGCTTGGCGCAGGGGTTAAACGATGGCTACACCTTC. Amino acids: CASSLAQGLNDGYTF.

With respect to this clone: Other DNA sequences in the sample encode the same CDR3. The chain links TRBV30 to TRBJ2-5, with a possible D match to TRBD2 (6 bases). CDR1 is GTSNPN, CDR2 SVGIG, per germline (reference sequence). V was clipped by 1 base and J by 0 bases, with 6 bases between them. CDR3 size: 13 residues. CDR3 loop: CAWSAGDQETQYF. The DNA for the CDR3 is TGTGCCTGGAGTGCGGGGGACCAAGAGACCCAGTACTTC.

CDR3 in DNA: TGTGCCAGCAGTGAAGGCAGGGGCACTGAAGCTTTCTTT. This encodes CASSEGRGTEAFF. The chain recombines TRBV6-4 with TRBJ1-1, with a weak D call TRBD1 (6 bases). Trimming took off 3 bases at V and 4 bases at J, with 9 bases between the two ends. The length of the CDR3 is 13 residues. Germline V gives CDR1 MRHNA, CDR2 SNTAGT.

The chain combines TRBV7-9 with TRBJ2-7, with a weak D call TRBD2 (5 bases). This CDR3 spans 13 amino acids. Trimming removed 2 bases at V and 2 bases at J, with 7 bases between. From germline, CDR1 is SEHNR and CDR2 FQNEAQ (reference sequence). The CDR3 DNA sequence: TGTGCCAGCAGCTTATCGGGGACCTACGAGCAGTACTTC. Protein product: CASSLSGTYEQYF. Drawing the rest from reference TRBV7-9 and TRBJ2-7, the complete variable domain is DTGVSQNPRHKITKRGQNVTFRCDPISEHNRLYWYRQTLGQGPEFLTYFQNEAQLEKSRLLSDRFSAERPKGSFSTLEIQRTEQGDSAMYLCASSLSGTYEQYFGPGTRLTVT.

A single count supports this clone. This chain uses TRBV5-1 with TRBJ1-2; D not certain. Trimming left V 1 base short and J 3 bases short, with 10 bases between. Germline V gene sequence: CDR1 SGHRS, CDR2 YFSETQ. This CDR3 is 14 amino acids long. In DNA, the CDR3 is TGCGCCAGCAGCTTGCAACAGCCGGACTATGGCTACACCTTC. This translates into CASSLQQPDYGYTF.

In this sample, this clone turned up a few times. Other DNA sequences in the sample encode the same CDR3. This chain joins TRBV6-5 and TRBJ1-1; 7 bases align to TRBD1. The germline V gene has CDR1 MNHEY and CDR2 SVGAGI. With 5 bases clipped from V and 2 bases from J, the junction kept 5 bases outside the gene matches. This CDR3 has 14 amino acids. The CDR3 DNA reads TGTGCCAGCAGTCAACAGGGGCTCAACACTGAAGCTTTCTTT. This translates into CASSQQGLNTEAFF.

V gene TRBV29-1 combines with J gene TRBJ2-7; D may be TRBD2 (6 bases). The CDR3 consists of 14 residues. Looked up from germline, CDR1 is SQVTM and CDR2 is ANQGSEA. V shed 4 bases and J shed 2 bases, with 15 bases lying between them. As DNA, the CDR3 is TGCAGCGTTGGGGGACGGACTAACACCTACGAGCAGTACTTC. Translation gives CSVGGRTNTYEQYF.

The chain carries TRBV10-3 and TRBJ1-4, with D maybe TRBD1 (5 bases). Germline CDR1 and CDR2: ENHRY and SYGVKD. Trimming shortened V by 0 bases and J by 6 bases, and 17 bases separated the two germline ends. This CDR3 is built from 17 residues. The CDR3 DNA sequence: TGTGCCATCAGTGAGTCGGCGGGGGAAGGAAGTCATGAAAAACTGTTTTTT. Translating it yields CAISESAGEGSHEKLFF.

The chain combines TRBV30 with TRBJ1-5, with 7 bases aligning to TRBD1. V trimming: 2 bases; J trimming: 0 bases; junction bases outside the gene matches: 4. The CDR3 runs 15 residues. Germline V lookup: CDR1 GTSNPN, CDR2 SVGIG (reference sequence). DNA of the CDR3: TGTGCCTGGAGTTCACAGGGGATTAGCAATCAGCCCCAGCATTTT. Amino acids: CAWSSQGISNQPQHF. Drawing the rest from reference TRBV30 and TRBJ1-5, the complete variable domain is SQTIHQWPATLVQPVGSPLSLECTVEGTSNPNLYWYRQAAGRGLQLLFYSVGIGQISSEVPQNLSASRPQDRQFILSSKKLLLSDSGFYLCAWSSQGISNQPQHFGDGTRLSIL.

The J gene is TRBJ1-2, the V gene TRBV5-1; no reliable D call. Deletions cut 0 bases from V and 2 bases from J, with 8 bases between. This CDR3 comprises 14 residues. The germline CDR1 and CDR2 sequences are SGHRS and YFSETQ. The CDR3 spells CASSLVSQNYGYTF. For the CDR3, the DNA is TGCGCCAGCAGCTTGGTTTCTCAGAACTATGGCTACACCTTC.

J is TRBJ1-2 and V is TRBV14; no clear D. CDR3 size: 12 residues. Trimming stripped 3 bases from V and 11 bases from J, with 13 bases between. Germline V gene sequence: CDR1 SGHDN, CDR2 FVKESK. As DNA, the CDR3 is TGTGCCAGCAGCCAGGGGATAGCGAGGTACACCTTC. Its translation: CASSQGIARYTF.

This chain connects TRBV6-1 to TRBJ1-2; D remains ambiguous. There are 10 residues in the CDR3. Germline V gene lookup returns CDR1 MNHNS and CDR2 SASEGT. Between the trimmed V and J ends, which lost 3 bases and 8 bases, there was a span of 4 bases. CDR3 residues: CASSDQGYTF. Here the CDR3 DNA reads TGTGCCAGCAGTGATCAAGGCTACACCTTC.

The chain links TRBV5-1 to TRBJ1-1; D perhaps matches TRBD1 (5 bases). V lost 4 bases and J lost 4, with 20 bases in between. Germline CDR1 is SGHRS and CDR2 is YFSETQ. The CDR3 extends over 16 amino acids. The CDR3 nucleotides read TGCGCCAGCAGCGGGGGGGTGAGTCGGGATGTCACTGAAGCTTTCTTT. Translating gives CASSGGVSRDVTEAFF. The entire variable domain, with the rest obtained from reference TRBV5-1 and TRBJ1-1, is as follows: KAGVTQTPRYLIKTRGQQVTLSCSPISGHRSVSWYQQTPGQGLQFLFEYFSETQRNKGNFPGRFSGRQFSNSRSEMNVSTLELGDSALYLCASSGGVSRDVTEAFFGQGTRLTVV.